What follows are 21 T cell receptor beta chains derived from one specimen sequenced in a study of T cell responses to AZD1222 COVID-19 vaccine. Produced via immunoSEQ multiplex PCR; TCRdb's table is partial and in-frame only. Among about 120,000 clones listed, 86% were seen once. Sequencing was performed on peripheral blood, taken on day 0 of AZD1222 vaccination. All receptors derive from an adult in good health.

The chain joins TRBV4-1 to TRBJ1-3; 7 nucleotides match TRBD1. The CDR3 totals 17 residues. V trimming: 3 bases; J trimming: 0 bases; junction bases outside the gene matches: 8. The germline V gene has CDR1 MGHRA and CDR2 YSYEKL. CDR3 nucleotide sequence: TGCGCCAGCAGCCAGGATAGGACAGGCTACTCTGGAAACACCATATATTTT. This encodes CASSQDRTGYSGNTIYF.

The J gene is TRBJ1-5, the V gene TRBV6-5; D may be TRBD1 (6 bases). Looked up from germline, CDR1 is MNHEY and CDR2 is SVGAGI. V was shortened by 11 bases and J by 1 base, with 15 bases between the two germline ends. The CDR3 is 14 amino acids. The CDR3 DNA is TGTGCCTCCCAAAGGGGGGAAAGCAATCAGCCCCAGCATTTT. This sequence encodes CASQRGESNQPQHF.

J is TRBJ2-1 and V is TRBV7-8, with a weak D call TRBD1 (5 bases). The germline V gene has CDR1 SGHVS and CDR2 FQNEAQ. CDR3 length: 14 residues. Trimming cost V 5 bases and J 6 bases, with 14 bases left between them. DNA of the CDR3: TGTGCCAGCAGCCCTGGGGCTCTCCTCAATGAGCAGTTCTTC. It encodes CASSPGALLNEQFF.

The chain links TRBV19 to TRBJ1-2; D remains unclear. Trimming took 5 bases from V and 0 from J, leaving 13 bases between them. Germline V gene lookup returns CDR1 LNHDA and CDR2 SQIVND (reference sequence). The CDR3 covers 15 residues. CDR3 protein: CASSPFPPANYGYTF. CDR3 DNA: TGTGCCAGTAGTCCCTTCCCACCTGCTAACTATGGCTACACCTTC.

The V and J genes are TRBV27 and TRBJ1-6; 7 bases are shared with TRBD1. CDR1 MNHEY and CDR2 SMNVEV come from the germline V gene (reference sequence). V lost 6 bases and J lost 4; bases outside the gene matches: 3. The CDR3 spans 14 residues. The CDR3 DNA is TGTGCCAGCAGCCCGGGACAGTATAATTCACCCCTCCACTTT. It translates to CASSPGQYNSPLHF.

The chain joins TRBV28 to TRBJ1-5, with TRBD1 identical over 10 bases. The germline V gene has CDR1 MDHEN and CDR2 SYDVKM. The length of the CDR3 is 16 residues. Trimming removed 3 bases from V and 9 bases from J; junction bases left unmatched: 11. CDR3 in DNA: TGTGCCAGCAGTTTCAGTGGTTCGGGACAGGGGTGGCCCCAGCATTTT. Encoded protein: CASSFSGSGQGWPQHF.

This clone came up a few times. Here the CDR3 DNA reads TGTGCCAGCTCCCTAGGGCCGTTTGAAGCTTTCTTT. It specifies CASSLGPFEAFF. J is TRBJ1-1 and V is TRBV18; the D is unclear. V was trimmed by 6 bases and J by 7 bases, leaving 12 bases between them. The CDR3 length is 12 residues. Germline V gives CDR1 KGHSH, CDR2 LQKENI.

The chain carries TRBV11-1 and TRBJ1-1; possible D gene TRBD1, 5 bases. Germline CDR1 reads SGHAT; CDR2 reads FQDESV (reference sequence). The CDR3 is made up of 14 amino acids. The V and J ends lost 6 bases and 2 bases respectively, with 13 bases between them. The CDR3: CASSSTAKNTEAFF. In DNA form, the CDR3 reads TGTGCCAGCAGTTCGACAGCGAAAAACACTGAAGCTTTCTTT.

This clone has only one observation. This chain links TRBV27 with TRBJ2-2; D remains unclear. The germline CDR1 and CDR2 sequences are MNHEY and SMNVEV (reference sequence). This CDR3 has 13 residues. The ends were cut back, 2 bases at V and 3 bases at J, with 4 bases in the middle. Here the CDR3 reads CASSLEHTGELFF. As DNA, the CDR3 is TGTGCCAGCAGTTTAGAACACACCGGGGAGCTGTTTTTT.

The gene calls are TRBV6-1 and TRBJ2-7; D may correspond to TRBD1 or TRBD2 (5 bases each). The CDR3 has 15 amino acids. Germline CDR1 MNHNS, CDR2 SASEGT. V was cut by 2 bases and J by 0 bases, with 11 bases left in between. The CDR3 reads CASSEPAGSSYEQYF. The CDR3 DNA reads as TGTGCCAGCAGTGAACCGGCAGGGAGCTCCTACGAGCAGTACTTC.

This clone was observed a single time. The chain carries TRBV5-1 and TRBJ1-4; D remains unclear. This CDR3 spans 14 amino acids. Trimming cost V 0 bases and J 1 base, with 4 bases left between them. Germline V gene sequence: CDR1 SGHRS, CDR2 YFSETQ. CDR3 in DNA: TGCGCCAGCAGCTTGGGTGGAACTAATGAAAAACTGTTTTTT. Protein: CASSLGGTNEKLFF. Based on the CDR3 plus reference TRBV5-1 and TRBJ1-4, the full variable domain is KAGVTQTPRYLIKTRGQQVTLSCSPISGHRSVSWYQQTPGQGLQFLFEYFSETQRNKGNFPGRFSGRQFSNSRSEMNVSTLELGDSALYLCASSLGGTNEKLFFGSGTQLSVL.

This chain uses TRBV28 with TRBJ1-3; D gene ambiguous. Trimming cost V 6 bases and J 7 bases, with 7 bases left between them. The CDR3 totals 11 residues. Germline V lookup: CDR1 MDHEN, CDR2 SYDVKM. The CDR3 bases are TGTGCCAGCAGGTCTCCCAACACCATATATTTT. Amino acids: CASRSPNTIYF.

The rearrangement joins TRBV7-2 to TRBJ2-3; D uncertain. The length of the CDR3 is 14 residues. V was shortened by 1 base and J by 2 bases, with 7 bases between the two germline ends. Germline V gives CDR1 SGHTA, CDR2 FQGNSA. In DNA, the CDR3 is TGTGCCAGCAGCTTAGACGCGAACACAGATACGCAGTATTTT. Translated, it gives CASSLDANTDTQYF. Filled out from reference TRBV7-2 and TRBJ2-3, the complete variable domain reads GAGVSQSPSNKVTEKGKDVELRCDPISGHTALYWYRQSLGQGLEFLIYFQGNSAPDKSGLPSDRFSAERTGGSVSTLTIQRTQQEDSAVYLCASSLDANTDTQYFGPGTRLTVL.

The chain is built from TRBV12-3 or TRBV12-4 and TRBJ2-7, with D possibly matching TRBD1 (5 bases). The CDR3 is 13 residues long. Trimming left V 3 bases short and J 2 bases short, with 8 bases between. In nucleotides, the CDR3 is TGTGCCAGCAGTTTTCAGGGTCCCTACGAGCAGTACTTC. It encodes CASSFQGPYEQYF.

The CDR3 reads CATFPPLSGNTIYF. CDR3 coding DNA: TGTGCCACCTTTCCACCTCTCTCTGGAAACACCATATATTTT. This sequence joins TRBV10-3 and TRBJ1-3; D gene uncertain. Trimming stripped 10 bases from V and 0 bases from J, with 13 bases between. The germline V gene encodes CDR1 ENHRY and CDR2 SYGVKD. This CDR3 has 14 residues.

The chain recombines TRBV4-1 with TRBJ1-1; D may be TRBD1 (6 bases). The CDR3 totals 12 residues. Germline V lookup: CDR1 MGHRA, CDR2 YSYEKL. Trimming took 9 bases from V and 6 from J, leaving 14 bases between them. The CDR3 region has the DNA TGCGCCAGTCGGGGCAGGGGTTCTGAAGCTTTCTTT. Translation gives CASRGRGSEAFF.

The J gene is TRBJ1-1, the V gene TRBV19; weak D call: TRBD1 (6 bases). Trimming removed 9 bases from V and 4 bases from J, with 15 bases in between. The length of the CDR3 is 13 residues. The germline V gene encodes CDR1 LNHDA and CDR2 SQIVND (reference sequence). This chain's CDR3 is CASRGGVGTEAFF. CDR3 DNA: TGTGCCAGCCGAGGGGGGGTGGGCACTGAAGCTTTCTTT.

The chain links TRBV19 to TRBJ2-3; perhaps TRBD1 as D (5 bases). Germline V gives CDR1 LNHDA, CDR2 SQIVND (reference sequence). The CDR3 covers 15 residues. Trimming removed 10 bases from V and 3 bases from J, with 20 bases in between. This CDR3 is CATSKGQIGTDTQYF. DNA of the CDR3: TGTGCCACCTCTAAGGGGCAGATCGGGACAGATACGCAGTATTTT.

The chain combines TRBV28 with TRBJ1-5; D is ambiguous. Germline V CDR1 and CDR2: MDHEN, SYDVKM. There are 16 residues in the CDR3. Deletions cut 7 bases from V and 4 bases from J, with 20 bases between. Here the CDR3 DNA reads TGTGCCAGCAACTCCCCGTCCGGCGGCCGGAATCAGCCCCAGCATTTT. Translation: CASNSPSGGRNQPQHF.

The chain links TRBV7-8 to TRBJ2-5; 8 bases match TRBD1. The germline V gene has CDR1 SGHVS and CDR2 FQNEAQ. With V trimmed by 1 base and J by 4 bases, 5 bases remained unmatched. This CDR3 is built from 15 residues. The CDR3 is CASSLEGRGRETQYF. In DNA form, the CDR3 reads TGTGCCAGCAGCTTAGAGGGCAGGGGGCGAGAGACCCAGTACTTC.

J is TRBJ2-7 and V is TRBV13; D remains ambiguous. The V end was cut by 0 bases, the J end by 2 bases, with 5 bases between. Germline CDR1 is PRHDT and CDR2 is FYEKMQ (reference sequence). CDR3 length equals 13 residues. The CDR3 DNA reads TGTGCCAGCAGCTTAGGCCAGACCTACGAGCAGTACTTC. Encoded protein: CASSLGQTYEQYF.